A selection of T cell receptor beta chains follows, all from one sample in a study of T-cell memory formation after mild COVID-19. TCRdb processed the 5' RACE reads anew with MiXCR; each CDR3 protein has one entry. The repertoire includes 150,000 to 200,000 distinct CDR3 sequences, about 15% of them detected once, and roughly an eighth sits in the top ten. Sequenced input: PBMCs or a T cell subset sorted from them (not recorded which). The receptors originated from an adult woman who had mild COVID-19 (a few samples of this study predate the infection). Cell type and time point are not known. Each CDR3 is given without its conserved first and last residue.

cdr3_length j_call v_call cdr3_aa
11 TRBJ1-1 TRBV5-1 ASSPRVNTEAF
12 TRBJ2-7 TRBV9 ASSSGWSSYEQY
10 TRBJ2-1 TRBV12-3/TRBV12-4 ASREGAGEQF
11 TRBJ2-5 TRBV7-3 ASSLWGEQTQY
12 TRBJ2-1 TRBV7-2 ASSRDSAYNEQF
12 TRBJ2-1 TRBV30 AWSVLVGGGEQF
11 TRBJ2-5 TRBV25-1 ASSKTGKETQY
13 TRBJ2-7 TRBV3-1 ASSQPGQGAYEQY
12 TRBJ1-2 TRBV9 ASSAGQHHDGYT
12 TRBJ1-1 TRBV5-1 ASSLGSGSTEAF
10 TRBJ2-1 TRBV5-5 ASSLAGIEQF
12 TRBJ2-7 TRBV7-2 ASSLVQRGYEQY
15 TRBJ1-2 TRBV18 ASSPPGNLQGSYGYT
12 TRBJ2-7 TRBV12-3/TRBV12-4 ASSLRQPPDEQY
13 TRBJ2-7 TRBV27 ASSLRLAGGFEQY
12 TRBJ2-7 TRBV19 ASSPNSWSYEQY
15 TRBJ2-1 TRBV7-2 ASSSLPGAYSYNEQF
18 TRBJ2-6 TRBV14 ASSQERDRQISSGANVLT
13 TRBJ2-4 TRBV2 ARSIQGASKNIQY
11 TRBJ2-3 TRBV4-3 ASSQARADTQY
11 TRBJ2-7 TRBV29-1 SVLGQNSYEQY
11 TRBJ1-2 TRBV20-1 SARTGRSYGYT
15 TRBJ2-1 TRBV4-3 ASSQDLSSGSMNEQF
10 TRBJ1-1 TRBV20-1 SARGLFPEAF
13 TRBJ2-3 TRBV6-2/TRBV6-3 ASSPRLAGGDTQY
10 TRBJ2-3 TRBV10-3 AIRTATDTQY
13 TRBJ1-6 TRBV7-9 ASSRGSSYNSPLH
11 TRBJ1-1 TRBV12-3/TRBV12-4 ASSLREGAEAF
10 TRBJ1-4 TRBV6-5 ASSSPSGRLF
9 TRBJ2-7 TRBV25-1 ASSIYYEQY
14 TRBJ2-2 TRBV6-2/TRBV6-3 ASSYTQGAVTGELF
11 TRBJ2-2 TRBV4-1 ASRDRNTGELF
13 TRBJ2-7 TRBV25-1 ASGDRGRFGYEQY
13 TRBJ2-7 TRBV2 ASRDRTQGAHEQY
16 TRBJ2-3 TRBV7-9 ASSLPGLAGADTDTQY
13 TRBJ2-7 TRBV4-1 ASSQDQDRKAMRY
10 TRBJ2-2 TRBV29-1 SSYRETGELF
12 TRBJ2-3 TRBV20-1 SALPRGGTDTQY
16 TRBJ2-2 TRBV5-1 ASSLAPTVASRTGELF
14 TRBJ2-1 TRBV7-6 ASSLELGGTINEQF
14 TRBJ2-7 TRBV27 ASSSPRDGGTYEQY
14 TRBJ1-5 TRBV20-1 SARDLTDPGNQPQH
12 TRBJ2-7 TRBV7-2 ASSQATGGYEQY
11 TRBJ2-1 TRBV27 ASSQSPQGLRF
14 TRBJ2-2 TRBV7-6 ASSSTKVSGTGELF
13 TRBJ1-3 TRBV6-5 ASSSTAPTGNTIY
11 TRBJ1-1 TRBV3-1 ASGFGAITEAF
14 TRBJ2-1 TRBV24-1 ATSDGGGPSYNEQF
13 TRBJ2-7 TRBV18 ASSPGVGSSYEQY
13 TRBJ2-7 TRBV4-3 ASSQEYSGTYEQY
11 TRBJ2-2 TRBV12-3/TRBV12-4 ASRVATSGELF
14 TRBJ2-5 TRBV6-5 ASSSLQGTIIWTQY
13 TRBJ2-3 TRBV9 ASSAIASSTDTQY
13 TRBJ2-1 TRBV15 ATSRDRGPWDEQF
14 TRBJ1-5 TRBV10-3 AISETGGAGNQPQH
16 TRBJ2-2 TRBV24-1 ATSDRGLSLTNTGELF
11 TRBJ1-1 TRBV29-1 SDMTGVNTEAF
13 TRBJ2-7 TRBV5-6 ASSLEGRQYYEQY
16 TRBJ2-7 TRBV7-2 ASSLRSLAGGVSYEQY
11 TRBJ1-2 TRBV9 ASSPGRSGGYT